The clone carrying this T cell receptor (beta chain) has just one count. After removal of 4 bases from V and 5 bases from J, the junction contained 9 bases not matched to a gene. CDR3 size: 15 residues. CDR1 SGHRS and CDR2 YFSETQ come from the germline V gene. This specimen belongs to a study of blood T cell repertoires in COVID-19. Study-wide background: Acute-phase and convalescent COVID-19 samples originated in the United States, Italy and Spain.

Clones were sequenced by immunoSEQ multiplex PCR, and TCRdb holds only the in-frame ones, with some missing. Among fewer than 500,000 clones listed, around 86% were seen once. The chain recombines TRBV5-1 with TRBJ2-1; TRBD1 matches at 7 bases. The material sequenced was peripheral blood. The source of this sequence is a woman under 40 with active or convalescent COVID-19. CDR3 DNA sequence: TGCGCCAGCAGCGGAAATACAGGGGCCCACAATGAGCAGTTCTTC. It yields the protein CASSGNTGAHNEQFF.